The 4 T cell receptor beta chains given below trace back to one sample, sequenced in a study of T cells after yellow fever vaccination. TCRdb reprocessed the 5' RACE reads via MiXCR and lists one record per CDR3 protein. The table shows 350,000 to 450,000 distinct CDR3 sequences, with 15% to 20% occurring only once. The sample consisted of PBMCs, taken before the yellow fever booster vaccination. These receptors came from a man aged 18 to 29 who received the YFV17D yellow fever vaccine.

The table lists this clonotype with a few counts. J is TRBJ1-4 and V is TRBV7-3; 7 nucleotides align to TRBD1. The V and J ends lost 5 bases and 12 bases, in that order; junction bases with no gene match: 27. The CDR3 has 19 amino acids. Looked up from germline, CDR1 is SGHTA and CDR2 is FQGTGA. The DNA for the CDR3 is TGTGCCAGCAGCGAGGGGGCAAAGGGTTCGAGAATCCTAACCGGGGAACTGTTTTTT. Its protein is CASSEGAKGSRILTGELFF.

This chain joins TRBV20-1 and TRBJ2-1, with TRBD2 matching 8 bases. This CDR3 comprises 13 residues. CDR1 is DFQATT, CDR2 SNEGSKA, per germline (reference sequence). Germline trimming cut 3 bases from V and 8 bases from J; bases unmatched to any gene: 6. The CDR3 DNA is TGCAGTGCTAGCGGGGGGGCCGGTGATGAGCAGTTCTTC. Its protein is CSASGGAGDEQFF.

Ten or more counts support this clonotype. V is TRBV4-3 and J is TRBJ2-6; 7 bases map to TRBD2. This CDR3 region has 16 residues. V dropped 0 bases and J dropped 2; count of bases not matched to a gene: 1. Germline V gene lookup returns CDR1 LGHNA and CDR2 YSLEER. The CDR3 here is CASSQDGGAGANVLTF. Written as DNA, the CDR3 is TGCGCCAGCAGCCAAGATGGGGGGGCTGGGGCCAACGTCCTGACTTTC.

This clonotype has just a few counts. This chain joins TRBV18 and TRBJ1-1; the D gene is possibly TRBD1 (5 bases). The V and J ends lost 3 bases and 8 bases respectively, with 10 bases between them. The CDR3 is made up of 12 amino acids. Per germline, CDR1 KGHSH and CDR2 LQKENI. CDR3 sequence: CASSPQGNEAFF. The CDR3 bases are TGTGCCAGCTCACCCCAGGGAAACGAAGCTTTCTTT.